This record looks at one T cell receptor beta chain sequence and its context. Generated by immunoSEQ multiplex PCR, the TCRdb table keeps only in-frame clones and is missing some. This table has around 67,000 clones, about nine tenths appearing once. This sample was included in a study of T cell changes during pregnancy in multiple sclerosis. The CDR3 length is 13 residues. Germline-derived CDR1 and CDR2 are SGHTA and FQGNSA. The V and J ends lost 5 bases and 5 bases respectively, with 7 bases between them. The origin of this receptor is a female donor in good health, enrolled as a control in a pregnancy study. Material: peripheral blood, obtained after pregnancy. The chain has TRBV7-2 and TRBJ2-6; D gene unclear. This chain's CDR3 is CASSPVRANVLTF. The CDR3 nucleotides read TGTGCCAGCAGCCCGGTCAGGGCCAACGTCCTGACTTTC.